A selection of T cell receptor beta chains follows, all from one sample in a study of CD8+ T cells in alopecia areata. This table comes from immunoSEQ multiplex PCR, and its TCRdb copy is limited to in-frame clones, with some not included. The table has about 120,000 clones, 50% to 75% seen once. The sequencing here drew on CD8+ T cells sorted from blood, taken at week 4, from a patient treated with tofacitinib. The receptors originated from a human donor with alopecia areata. The CDR3 runs from the conserved cysteine through the conserved F or W. The D gene is left open where the match is weak. Clone size appears in some rows only: once, few, many, or a class for an expanded clone.

v_gene	j_gene	d_gene	abundance	CDR3nt	CDR3aa
TRBV7-9	TRBJ2-1	NA	NA	TGTGCCAGCAGCTTAGTGGCAGGTCACAATGAGCAGTTCTTC	CASSLVAGHNEQFF
TRBV30	TRBJ2-1	NA	NA	TGTGCCTGGGCGGGGGCAGGGGGCCCTACCTTCAATGAGCAGTTCTTC	CAWAGAGGPTFNEQFF
TRBV28	TRBJ1-1	NA	NA	TGTGCCAGCAGACTCACAGTGAACACTGAAGCTTTCTTT	CASRLTVNTEAFF
TRBV29-1	TRBJ2-3	NA	NA	TGCAGCGTTGAAGATGGGGTACGTGATACGCAGTATTTT	CSVEDGVRDTQYF
TRBV30	TRBJ2-4	TRBD2	NA	TGTGCCTGGACCATACACGGGGGGGCGAGGAACATTCAGTACTTC	CAWTIHGGARNIQYF
TRBV29-1	TRBJ2-4	NA	NA	TGCAGCGTTGAAGATCTAGGGGGTTCAAGGAACATTCAGTACTTC	CSVEDLGGSRNIQYF
TRBV30	TRBJ2-3	NA	NA	TGTGCCTGGTCCGACGGCGCAGATACGCAGTATTTT	CAWSDGADTQYF
TRBV29-1	TRBJ2-1	TRBD2	NA	TGCAGCGTTAGCGGGGGGGCCTCCTACAATGAGCAGTTCTTC	CSVSGGASYNEQFF
TRBV29-1	TRBJ1-1	NA	NA	TGCAGCGTTGAAGCAGGGATATCATATGAAGCTTTCTTT	CSVEAGISYEAFF
TRBV5-1	TRBJ2-7	NA	NA	TGCGCCAGCAGCTTGGCTGGGACCTTCTTCTCCTACGAGCAGTACTTC	CASSLAGTFFSYEQYF
TRBV28	TRBJ2-6	TRBD2	NA	TGTGCCAGACATAATCCAGCGCTAGCGGGGAAAATGCGTTCTGGGGCCAACGTCCTGACTTTC	CARHNPALAGKMRSGANVLTF
TRBV29-1	TRBJ2-7	TRBD2	few	TGCAGCGTTGAAGGTGTGGCTCAGGGAGGGTCCTACGAGCAGTACTTC	CSVEGVAQGGSYEQYF
TRBV5-1	TRBJ2-7	TRBD1	NA	TGCGCCAGCGGGACGGCAGGGGGAAACTACGAGCAGTACTTC	CASGTAGGNYEQYF
TRBV29-1	TRBJ1-2	NA	few	TGCAGCGTTGGGCCTCTCGGAAACTATGGCTACACCTTC	CSVGPLGNYGYTF
TRBV5-6	TRBJ2-7	TRBD1	NA	TGTGCCAGCAGCTTCCGGGACAGGGGGCTCGAGCAGTACTTC	CASSFRDRGLEQYF
TRBV5-4	TRBJ2-2	TRBD1	NA	TGTGCCAGCAGCTATCCCAAGGGGGCAAGCACCGGGGAGCTGTTTTTT	CASSYPKGASTGELFF
TRBV15	TRBJ2-7	NA	NA	TGTGCCACCAGCAGAGATCAGGGACAAGGGGACTCCTACGAGCAGTACTTC	CATSRDQGQGDSYEQYF
TRBV29-1	TRBJ2-5	NA	few	TGCAGCGTTGACAGGGGAGGGCAAGAGACCCAGTACTTC	CSVDRGGQETQYF
TRBV29-1	TRBJ2-7	TRBD1	NA	TGCAGCGTTAACGGACAGGGCTACGAGCAGTACTTC	CSVNGQGYEQYF
TRBV15	TRBJ1-1	NA	NA	TGTGCCACCAGCAGACTGGGGGGCACTGAAGCTTTCTTT	CATSRLGGTEAFF
TRBV27	TRBJ1-6	NA	NA	TGTGCCAGCAGCGGGGCCCCGCTGACAGCTCCCTATTCACCCCTCCACTTT	CASSGAPLTAPYSPLHF
TRBV29-1	TRBJ1-1	TRBD1	NA	TGCAGCGCCTTTTCCCCGGACAGGCTCATGAACACTGAAGCTTTCTTT	CSAFSPDRLMNTEAFF
TRBV7-7	TRBJ2-1	TRBD2	NA	TGTGCTAGCGGGGGACTAGCGTCGCCCAATGAGCAGTTCTTC	CASGGLASPNEQFF
TRBV28	TRBJ2-5	NA	NA	TGTGCCAGCAGTTCACACCCACTAGCAGAGGAGACCCAGTACTTC	CASSSHPLAEETQYF
TRBV25-1	TRBJ2-5	TRBD2	NA	TGTGCCAGCCGAACTAGCGGCCAAGAGACCCAGTACTTC	CASRTSGQETQYF
TRBV7-9	TRBJ2-5	TRBD2	NA	TGTGCCAGCAGTAGGAGCGGGGGGGCCTTCCAAGAGACCCAGTACTTC	CASSRSGGAFQETQYF
TRBV7-2	TRBJ1-1	NA	once	TGTGCCAGCAGCCCCGCCACGGGGTACACTGAAGCTTTCTTT	CASSPATGYTEAFF
TRBV29-1	TRBJ2-5	TRBD1	NA	TGCAGCGTTGAAACCCCGGGACAGGGAAGTCAAGAGACCCAGTACTTC	CSVETPGQGSQETQYF
TRBV29-1	TRBJ2-5	NA	few	TGCAGCGTTGCCCCCCAAGATTGGTTGGAGACCCAGTACTTC	CSVAPQDWLETQYF
TRBV29-1	TRBJ1-2	NA	once	TGCAGCGTTGGTTATTGGAGGGTGGACTATGGCTACACCTTC	CSVGYWRVDYGYTF
TRBV19	TRBJ1-1	NA	NA	TGTGCCAGTAGTATGGGGAACACTGAAGCTTTCTTT	CASSMGNTEAFF
TRBV30	TRBJ2-7	NA	NA	TGTGCCTGGAGTTCGGGCTACGAGCAGTACTTC	CAWSSGYEQYF
TRBV7-9	TRBJ1-2	NA	NA	TGTGCCAGCAGCTTAATCCCAACCCAATCCCTGGATTATGGCTACACCTTC	CASSLIPTQSLDYGYTF
TRBV15	TRBJ1-2	TRBD1	NA	TGTGCCACACGTTTCTTGGACAGGGGGAGGTGGGATGGCTACACCTTC	CATRFLDRGRWDGYTF
TRBV10-3	TRBJ2-7	NA	few	TGTGCCATCGGGACGGGCTCCCCCGAGCAGTACTTC	CAIGTGSPEQYF
TRBV15	TRBJ2-6	NA	NA	TGTGCCACCAGCAGAGATGGTGCTGGGGCCAACGTCCTGACTTTC	CATSRDGAGANVLTF
TRBV30	TRBJ2-1	NA	NA	TGTGCCTGGAGTGAGGGGCAGGGTTCCTACAATGAGCAGTTCTTC	CAWSEGQGSYNEQFF
TRBV7-2	TRBJ2-5	NA	NA	TGTGCCAGCAGCTTTACAACAGGGAACCGGGAGACCCAGTACTTC	CASSFTTGNRETQYF
TRBV5-1	TRBJ2-1	TRBD1	few	TGCGCCAGCAGCTTGACCCCTGGGGACAGCCGTCTCTTC	CASSLTPGDSRLF
TRBV30	TRBJ2-3	NA	few	TGTGCCCATGCCGCGGCCTTGAGTGCCTCAGATACGCAGTATTTT	CAHAAALSASDTQYF
TRBV15	TRBJ2-3	TRBD2	NA	TGTGCCACCAGCAGATACACAAGACTAGCCGATATAACAGATACGCAGTATTTT	CATSRYTRLADITDTQYF
TRBV7-9	TRBJ1-1	NA	NA	TGTGCCAGCAGCCGAGGGACAAAATTGAACACTGAAGCTTTCTTT	CASSRGTKLNTEAFF
TRBV20-1	TRBJ2-7	NA	NA	TGCAGTGAAAAGTCCCTCTACGAGCAGTACTTC	CSEKSLYEQYF
TRBV9	TRBJ2-5	NA	NA	TGTGCCAGCAGCCCATACCAAGAGACCCAGTACTTC	CASSPYQETQYF
TRBV9	TRBJ2-7	NA	NA	TGTGCCAGCAGCGTAGCGGGTAGCGTCTCCTACGAGCAGTACTTC	CASSVAGSVSYEQYF
TRBV5-6	TRBJ1-5	NA	few	TGTGCCAGCAGCGTTCTTAGTCAGAATCAGCCCCAGCATTTT	CASSVLSQNQPQHF
TRBV29-1	TRBJ1-1	NA	NA	TGCAGCGGGGAAGGTAACACTGAAGCTTTCTTT	CSGEGNTEAFF
TRBV29-1	TRBJ2-5	TRBD1	NA	TGCAGCGTTGTTTTGGCAGGGGGCCTGGAGACCCAGTACTTC	CSVVLAGGLETQYF
TRBV28	TRBJ2-5	NA	NA	TGTGCCAGCAGTCCCCCGGTCGACCAAGAGACCCAGTACTTC	CASSPPVDQETQYF
TRBV15	TRBJ1-2	NA	NA	TGTGCCACCAGCAGCGGCACCAACTATGGCTACACCTTC	CATSSGTNYGYTF
TRBV7-3	TRBJ2-1	NA	NA	TGTGCCAGCAGCTTAGATCCTCCTCTGGCCCCCCAGGGCAATGAGCAGTTCTTC	CASSLDPPLAPQGNEQFF
TRBV4-1	TRBJ1-2	TRBD1	few	TGCGCCAGCAGCCGTCTGAAGGGACAGGGTTCAGGTGGCTACACCTTC	CASSRLKGQGSGGYTF
TRBV29-1	TRBJ2-1	NA	few	TGCAGCGTTAGCGAGAGCTCCTACAATGAGCAGTTCTTC	CSVSESSYNEQFF
TRBV28	TRBJ1-1	NA	NA	TGTGCCAGCAGCCTCCGTCCGGACGGGGCTGAAGCTTTCTTT	CASSLRPDGAEAFF
TRBV13	TRBJ2-3	TRBD1	NA	TGTGCCAGCAGTCACGACAGGGACACAGATACGCAGTATTTT	CASSHDRDTDTQYF
TRBV30	TRBJ1-5	TRBD1	NA	TGTGCCTGGACAGGGGGCGCGGGCAATCAGCCCCAGCATTTT	CAWTGGAGNQPQHF
TRBV30	TRBJ2-2	NA	NA	TGTGCCTGGAGTGTATACGGGGGGAACACCGGGGAGCTGTTTTTT	CAWSVYGGNTGELFF
TRBV29-1	TRBJ1-4	NA	NA	TGCAGCGTTGTGATATCGGGACAAGGGGGTCAAAAACTGTTTTTT	CSVVISGQGGQKLFF
TRBV11-2	TRBJ2-1	NA	NA	TGTGCCAGCAGCTTAGAAGTGAGGGTGTACGGCAATGAGCAGTTCTTC	CASSLEVRVYGNEQFF